The sequence of this T cell receptor (beta chain) was determined in a study of Ad26.COV2.S vaccination and SARS-CoV-2 variants. The overall study: The Ad26.COV2.S arm of the COV1001 trial was where the donor was placed. Donor got 5x10^10 or 1x10^11 viral particles of Ad26.COV2.S.

In the case of this clone: No antigen is known for it.

The treatment here: 19 received Ad26.COV2.S at low or high dose, single or two shots; a few received placebo; per-sample allocation not given. The samples were gathered on day 63 after the first injection of vaccine or placebo. Generated by immunoSEQ multiplex PCR, the TCRdb table keeps only in-frame clones and is missing some. The profile covers hundreds of thousands of clones, with roughly 90% appearing a single time and 1.5% taken by the ten largest. Trimming stripped 4 bases from V and 8 bases from J, with 8 bases between. Germline loops: CDR1 MNHEY, CDR2 SMNVEV (reference sequence). The CDR3 extends over 11 amino acids. Study outcomes and limitations: Breadth, reportedly substantial, characterized the spike-specific CD8+ and CD4+ T cell responses after vaccination. Those who received vaccine or placebo ended up with similar non-spike TCR breadth.

This sample comprised peripheral blood, obtained in a trial of Ad26.COV2.S vaccine versus placebo. The chain uses TRBV27 and TRBJ1-2; TRBD1 might be the D (6 bases). The TCR was taken from a person aged 18-60 years who received the Ad26.COV2.S COVID-19 vaccine or a placebo. Written as DNA, the CDR3 is TGTGCCAGCAGTTCAGGGGACGGCTACACCTTC. Encoded protein: CASSSGDGYTF.